The 23 T cell receptor beta chains given below trace back to one sample, sequenced in a study of CD8+ T cells in alopecia areata. As the sequencing template, cDNA was produced by extracting RNA and reverse transcribing it. Some clones are missing from TCRdb's copy, which holds only in-frame ones; the method was immunoSEQ multiplex PCR. The data hold 110,000 or so clones, with around 58% observed a single time. Treatment noted: oral pan-JAK inhibitor, 5-10 mg twice daily. This material consisted of CD8+ T cells sorted from blood, taken at week 4, from a patient treated with tofacitinib. Every receptor here comes from a human donor with alopecia areata.

In this sample, this clone turned up a few times. The DNA of the CDR3 is TGCGCCAGCAGCCACAACAGGGCAACTAATGAAAAACTGTTTTTT. As protein: CASSHNRATNEKLFF. The chain recombines TRBV4-3 with TRBJ1-4; TRBD1 is a possible D gene (6 bases). Per germline, CDR1 LGHNA and CDR2 YSLEER. The V end was cut by 3 bases, the J end by 0 bases, with 8 bases between. The CDR3 length is 15 residues.

For the CDR3, the DNA is TGTGCCAGCAGCGTAGGGCGGCAGACCACAGATACGCAGTATTTT. Its translation: CASSVGRQTTDTQYF. V is TRBV9 and J is TRBJ2-3; D call uncertain. Germline V gene sequence: CDR1 SGDLS, CDR2 YYNGEE. The V and J ends lost 0 bases and 2 bases respectively, with 10 bases between them. The length of the CDR3 is 15 residues.

The CDR3 nucleotides read TGTGCCAGCAGCCCTGGCTGGGACAGGGGAGCCTACGAGCAGTACTTC. Protein sequence: CASSPGWDRGAYEQYF. V is TRBV7-2 and J is TRBJ2-7, with 10 bases aligning to TRBD1. V shed 5 bases, J shed 2 bases, and the junction held 9 bases outside the gene matches. The CDR3 contains 16 residues. Germline V gene lookup returns CDR1 SGHTA and CDR2 FQGNSA.

The V gene is TRBV30, the J gene TRBJ1-4; no reliable D call. The ends were cut back, 7 bases at V and 5 bases at J, with 14 bases in the middle. The CDR3 runs to 13 residues. CDR1 GTSNPN and CDR2 SVGIG come from the germline V gene (reference sequence). The CDR3, as DNA: TGTGCCTTCGGTGGCCCTCGAAATGAAAAACTGTTTTTT. This gives the protein CAFGGPRNEKLFF.

The V gene is TRBV20-1, the J gene TRBJ2-1; no definite D call. CDR3 length: 10 amino acids. V lost 5 bases, J lost 8 bases, and 7 bases lay in between. From germline, CDR1 is DFQATT and CDR2 SNEGSKA (reference sequence). The CDR3 loop reads CSAEDHEQFF. DNA of the CDR3: TGCAGTGCTGAAGACCATGAGCAGTTCTTC.

The rearrangement links TRBV30 to TRBJ1-1; D is possibly TRBD1 (5 bases). V was cut by 1 base and J by 0 bases, with 15 bases left in between. This CDR3 has 16 residues. Germline values: CDR1 GTSNPN, CDR2 SVGIG (reference sequence). CDR3 in amino acids: CAWSGIGTVVNTEAFF. CDR3 coding DNA: TGTGCCTGGAGTGGCATTGGGACGGTGGTGAACACTGAAGCTTTCTTT.

The chain links TRBV4-3 to TRBJ1-6; D gene uncertain. The CDR3 runs 15 residues. Germline assignment: CDR1 LGHNA and CDR2 YSLEER. V was cut by 1 base and J by 4 bases, with 8 bases left in between. The CDR3 DNA sequence: TGCGCCAGCAGCCAAGGCCACGGTTATAATTCACCCCTCCACTTT. It is translated as CASSQGHGYNSPLHF.

V is TRBV28 and J is TRBJ2-3; D remains unclear. Germline V gives CDR1 MDHEN, CDR2 SYDVKM. The CDR3 covers 14 residues. V was pared by 5 bases and J by 0 bases, with 9 bases between. The CDR3 region is CASSPDGSTDTQYF. The CDR3 DNA sequence: TGTGCCAGCAGTCCTGACGGTAGCACAGATACGCAGTATTTT. Full variable domain (rest looked up from reference TRBV28 and TRBJ2-3): DVKVTQSSRYLVKRTGEKVFLECVQDMDHENMFWYRQDPGLGLRLIYFSYDVKMKEKGDIPEGYSVSREKKERFSLILESASTNQTSMYLCASSPDGSTDTQYFGPGTRLTVL.

This clone has only a few counts. The V call is TRBV15, the J call TRBJ2-7; 7 nucleotides agree with TRBD2. Germline V CDR1 and CDR2: LNHNV, YYDKDF (reference sequence). V was pared by 0 bases and J by 2 bases, with 4 bases of the junction left unmatched. The length of the CDR3 is 15 residues. The CDR3 DNA follows: TGTGCCACCAGCAGAGATCGGGGAGGGACCTACGAGCAGTACTTC. Amino acid sequence: CATSRDRGGTYEQYF.

The rearrangement joins TRBV29-1 to TRBJ2-2; a weak D match, TRBD1 (5 bases). Germline-derived CDR1 and CDR2 are SQVTM and ANQGSEA. V gave up 6 bases and J gave up 8 bases, with 10 bases separating them. This CDR3 is 11 amino acids long. CDR3 bases: TGCAGCGTCAGGGTTTTGGGGGAGCTGTTTTTT. Residues: CSVRVLGELFF.

Points on this clone: Other DNA sequences in this specimen translate into the identical CDR3. The chain is built from TRBV30 and TRBJ2-6; tentatively, D is TRBD1 (6 bases). CDR1 is GTSNPN and CDR2 is SVGIG in the germline V gene (reference sequence). The CDR3 extends over 14 amino acids. Trimming stripped 2 bases from V and 1 base from J, with 6 bases between. The CDR3 loop reads CAWSTGSGANVLTF. The CDR3 DNA reads as TGTGCCTGGAGTACAGGGTCTGGGGCCAACGTCCTGACTTTC.

Concerning this clone: Germline and junction disagree at one end, which may indicate a read error. V gene TRBV7-9 combines with J gene TRBJ2-5; D perhaps matches TRBD2 (5 bases). The CDR3 totals 17 residues. CDR1 and CDR2 from the germline V gene are SEHNR and FQNEAQ (reference sequence). The CDR3 coding sequence is TGTGCCAGCACCTTAATCTCCCAGCGGCGGGTAGGAGAGACCCAGTACTTC. It translates to CASTLISQRRVGETQYF.

The gene calls are TRBV9 and TRBJ1-2, with D hard to call. The CDR3 consists of 15 residues. The V end was cut by 4 bases, the J end by 4 bases, with 17 bases between. Germline values: CDR1 SGDLS, CDR2 YYNGEE. In DNA form, the CDR3 reads TGTGCCAGCAGCAAAATCGAAGGGTTTGGCTATGGCTACACCTTC. Encoded protein: CASSKIEGFGYGYTF.

In its sample, this clone was seen a few times. The CDR3 protein is CASSQGVSAASSYEQYF. The CDR3 DNA reads TGCGCCAGCAGCCAAGGGGTTTCAGCGGCTAGCTCCTACGAGCAGTACTTC. This chain joins TRBV4-3 and TRBJ2-7; tentative D call: TRBD2 (5 bases). The CDR3 is 17 residues long. The germline gives CDR1 LGHNA, CDR2 YSLEER. V lost 1 base and J 0 bases, leaving 16 bases between the germline ends.

The rearrangement links TRBV25-1 to TRBJ2-5; weak D call: TRBD2 (6 bases). Trimming stripped 3 bases from V and 1 base from J, with 15 bases between. This CDR3 is built from 16 residues. CDR1 and CDR2 from the germline V gene are MGHDK and SYGVNS. The CDR3 nucleotides are TGTGCCAGCAGTGAGCAGGGCGCGGGGCTCCAAGAGACCCAGTACTTC. It translates to CASSEQGAGLQETQYF.

The V and J genes are TRBV6-1 and TRBJ2-1, with 7 bases matching TRBD1. Germline loops: CDR1 MNHNS, CDR2 SASEGT. CDR3 size: 15 residues. With 6 bases clipped from V and 7 bases from J, the junction kept 12 bases outside the gene matches. The CDR3 bases are TGTGCCAGCAGCGTAAAGGCGACAGGGTCGAATGAGCAGTTCTTC. It specifies CASSVKATGSNEQFF.

The V and J genes are TRBV7-6 and TRBJ2-5, with 8 bases matching TRBD2. This CDR3 is 15 amino acids long. The junction had 6 bases not matched to a gene; V was cut back by 1 base and J by 5 bases. Germline V gene lookup returns CDR1 SGHVS and CDR2 FNYEAQ. CDR3 loop: CASSLVGGAMETQYF. CDR3 nucleotide sequence: TGTGCCAGCAGCTTAGTCGGGGGGGCCATGGAGACCCAGTACTTC.

The chain combines TRBV29-1 with TRBJ2-5; D not certain. This CDR3 spans 15 amino acids. The V and J ends lost 5 bases and 1 base respectively, with 17 bases between them. Germline CDR1 is SQVTM and CDR2 is ANQGSEA. CDR3 nucleotide sequence: TGCAGCGTTCTAGACCTCCAGGTTTCCCAAGAGACCCAGTACTTC. It is translated as CSVLDLQVSQETQYF.

The chain employs TRBV5-1 and TRBJ2-5, with TRBD1 matching 9 bases. The CDR3 is 15 residues long. Germline CDR1 and CDR2: SGHRS and YFSETQ. Germline trimming cut 4 bases from V and 5 bases from J; bases unmatched to any gene: 9. The CDR3 sequence is CASSTTGGGGETQYF. The CDR3 bases are TGCGCCAGCAGCACCACAGGGGGCGGAGGGGAGACCCAGTACTTC.

This clone was counted only a few times. The chain recombines TRBV25-1 with TRBJ1-4; 8 bases match TRBD1. The trim removed 2 bases at V and 8 bases at J, leaving 1 base unmatched. This CDR3 spans 13 amino acids. Germline V gives CDR1 MGHDK, CDR2 SYGVNS. CDR3 sequence: CASSERQGEKLFF. The CDR3 DNA reads TGTGCCAGCAGTGAACGACAGGGGGAAAAACTGTTTTTT.

The V and J genes are TRBV2 and TRBJ2-6, with 7 bases aligning to TRBD2. There are 20 residues in the CDR3. Trimming removed 4 bases from V and 1 base from J; junction bases left unmatched: 16. In germline, CDR1 is SNHLY, CDR2 FYNNEI. In nucleotides, the CDR3 is TGTGCCAGCAGTGCGTCCTCGCTGCTAGCGGAGGATTCTGGGGCCAACGTCCTGACTTTC. As protein: CASSASSLLAEDSGANVLTF.

Only a few counts were recorded for this clone. The gene calls are TRBV29-1 and TRBJ1-2; 7 positions agree with TRBD1. The V segment lost 3 bases and the J segment 6 bases; nucleotides outside the gene matches: 4. CDR3 length: 12 amino acids. Germline V gene lookup returns CDR1 SQVTM and CDR2 ANQGSEA. This chain's CDR3 is CSVETGSDGYTF. The CDR3 DNA is TGCAGCGTTGAGACAGGGTCGGATGGCTACACCTTC.

This chain links TRBV7-3 with TRBJ2-1; TRBD2 is a possible D gene (5 bases). The V gene's germline CDR1 is SGHTA and CDR2 FQGTGA. This CDR3 contains 18 residues. V lost 2 bases and J lost 3, with 20 bases in between. This CDR3 reads CASSLEVEPRGYYNEQFF. For the CDR3, the DNA is TGTGCCAGCAGCTTAGAAGTTGAACCCCGCGGGTACTACAATGAGCAGTTCTTC.